This T cell receptor beta chain was sequenced during a study of blood T cell repertoires in COVID-19. The overall study: Specimens from acute and convalescent COVID-19 originated in the United States, Italy and Spain. In each case, the material was cDNA or gDNA derived from T cells, B-cell-depleted T cells, or PBMCs.

This clone was found a few times. The germline gives CDR1 GTSNPN, CDR2 SVGIG (reference sequence). V lost 1 base and J 7 bases, leaving 16 bases between the germline ends. CDR3 length: 15 residues. In the original analysis: Reference gene primer amplification in the assay estimated nucleated cell counts. The repertoire was sequenced with immunoSEQ multiplex PCR; TCRdb's copy has only in-frame clones and lacks some. From that table come the V and J calls and clone size; the DNA was used to work out D and trimming. The profile shows some 65,000 clones, roughly 84% of them singletons. The chain joins TRBV30 to TRBJ1-4, with a weak D call TRBD1 (6 bases). This receptor was taken from a woman between 65 and 79 years old with acute or convalescent COVID-19. The sample comprised peripheral blood. CDR3 DNA sequence: TGTGCCTGGAGTGGTGGTGGGGGCCGGGGTGAAAAACTGTTTTTT. The encoded protein is CAWSGGGGRGEKLFF.